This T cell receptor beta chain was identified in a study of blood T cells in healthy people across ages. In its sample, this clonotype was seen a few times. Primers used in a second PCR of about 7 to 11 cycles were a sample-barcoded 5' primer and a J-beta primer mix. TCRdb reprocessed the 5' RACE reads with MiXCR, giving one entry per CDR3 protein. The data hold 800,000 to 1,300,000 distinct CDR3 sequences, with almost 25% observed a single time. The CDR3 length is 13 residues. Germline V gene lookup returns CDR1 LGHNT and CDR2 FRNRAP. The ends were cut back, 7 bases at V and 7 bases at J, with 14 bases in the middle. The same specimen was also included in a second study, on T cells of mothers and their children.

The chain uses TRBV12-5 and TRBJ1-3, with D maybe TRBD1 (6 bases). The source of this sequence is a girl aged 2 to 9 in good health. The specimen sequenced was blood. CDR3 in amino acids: CASDLARGNTIYF. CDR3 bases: TGTGCTAGTGACCTTGCAAGGGGGAACACCATATATTTT.